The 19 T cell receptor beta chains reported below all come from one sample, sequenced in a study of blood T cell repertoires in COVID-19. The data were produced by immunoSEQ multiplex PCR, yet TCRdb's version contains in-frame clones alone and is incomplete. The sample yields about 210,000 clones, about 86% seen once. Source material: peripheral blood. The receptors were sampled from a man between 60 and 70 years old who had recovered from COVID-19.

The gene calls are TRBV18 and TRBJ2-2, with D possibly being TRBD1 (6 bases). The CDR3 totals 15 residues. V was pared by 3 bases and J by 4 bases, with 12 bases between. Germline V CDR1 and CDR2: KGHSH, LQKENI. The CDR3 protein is CASSPETGLTGELFF. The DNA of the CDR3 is TGTGCCAGCTCACCCGAGACAGGCCTCACCGGGGAGCTGTTTTTT.

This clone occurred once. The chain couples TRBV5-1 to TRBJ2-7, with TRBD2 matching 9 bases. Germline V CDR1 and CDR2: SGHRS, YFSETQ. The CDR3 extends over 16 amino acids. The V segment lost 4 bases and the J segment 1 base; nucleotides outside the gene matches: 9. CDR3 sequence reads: CASSPSAGGRSYEQYF. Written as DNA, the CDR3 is TGCGCCAGCAGCCCTTCGGCGGGAGGGCGGTCCTACGAGCAGTACTTC. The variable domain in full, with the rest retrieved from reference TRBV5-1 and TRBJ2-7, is KAGVTQTPRYLIKTRGQQVTLSCSPISGHRSVSWYQQTPGQGLQFLFEYFSETQRNKGNFPGRFSGRQFSNSRSEMNVSTLELGDSALYLCASSPSAGGRSYEQYFGPGTRLTVT.

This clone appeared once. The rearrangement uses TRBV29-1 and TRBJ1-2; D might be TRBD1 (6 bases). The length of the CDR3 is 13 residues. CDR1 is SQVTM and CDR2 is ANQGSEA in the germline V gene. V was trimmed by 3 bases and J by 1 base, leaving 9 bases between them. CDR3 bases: TGCAGCGTTGAGCAGGGGCGTAACTATGGCTACACCTTC. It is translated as CSVEQGRNYGYTF.

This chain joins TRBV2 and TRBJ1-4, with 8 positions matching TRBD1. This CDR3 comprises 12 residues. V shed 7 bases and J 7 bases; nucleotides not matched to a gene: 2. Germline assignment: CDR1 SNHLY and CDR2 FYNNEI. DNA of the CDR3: TGTGCCAGCAAACAGGGGGGTGAAAAACTGTTTTTT. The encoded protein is CASKQGGEKLFF.

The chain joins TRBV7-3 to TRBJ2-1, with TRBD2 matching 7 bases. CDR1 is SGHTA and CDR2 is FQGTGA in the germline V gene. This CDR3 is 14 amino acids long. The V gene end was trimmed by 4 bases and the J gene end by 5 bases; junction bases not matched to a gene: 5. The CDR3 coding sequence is TGTGCCAGCAGCTCTAGCGGAGGAAACAATGAGCAGTTCTTC. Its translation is CASSSSGGNNEQFF.

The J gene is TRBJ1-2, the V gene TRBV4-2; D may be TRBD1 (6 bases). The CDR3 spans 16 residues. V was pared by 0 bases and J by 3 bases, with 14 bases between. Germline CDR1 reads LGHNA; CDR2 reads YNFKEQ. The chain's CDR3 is CASSQERQAEHYGYTF. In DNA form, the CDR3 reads TGTGCCAGCAGCCAAGAAAGACAGGCTGAACACTATGGCTACACCTTC.

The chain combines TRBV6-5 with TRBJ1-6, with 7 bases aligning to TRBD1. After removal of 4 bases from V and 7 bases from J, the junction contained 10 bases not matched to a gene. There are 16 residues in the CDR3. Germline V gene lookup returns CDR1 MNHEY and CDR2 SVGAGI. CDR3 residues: CASSSSDSGQNSPLHF. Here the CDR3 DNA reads TGTGCCAGCAGTTCCTCCGACTCGGGACAGAATTCACCCCTCCACTTT.

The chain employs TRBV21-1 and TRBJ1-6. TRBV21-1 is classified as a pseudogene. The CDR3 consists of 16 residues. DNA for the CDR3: TGTGCCAGCAGCAAAGAAGTGGGCGGGTATAATTCACCCCTCCACTTT. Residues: CASSKEVGGYNSPLHF.

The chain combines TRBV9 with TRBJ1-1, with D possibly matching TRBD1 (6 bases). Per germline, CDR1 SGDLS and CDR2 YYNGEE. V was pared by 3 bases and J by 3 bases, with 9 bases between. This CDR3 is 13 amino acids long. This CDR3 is CASSARTDTEAFF. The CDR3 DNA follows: TGTGCCAGCAGCGCCAGGACAGACACTGAAGCTTTCTTT.

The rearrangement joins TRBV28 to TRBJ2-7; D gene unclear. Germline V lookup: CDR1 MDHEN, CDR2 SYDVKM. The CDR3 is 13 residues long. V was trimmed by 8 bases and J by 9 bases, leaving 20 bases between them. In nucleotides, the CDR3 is TGTGCCAGCCTGGCAACCCCGGGTTTAGGGCAGTACTTC. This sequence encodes CASLATPGLGQYF.

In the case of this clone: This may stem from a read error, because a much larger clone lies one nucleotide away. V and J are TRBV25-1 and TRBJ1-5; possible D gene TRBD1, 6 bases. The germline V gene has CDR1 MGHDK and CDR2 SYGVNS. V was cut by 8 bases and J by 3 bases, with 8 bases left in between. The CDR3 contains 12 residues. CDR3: CASSGANQPQHF. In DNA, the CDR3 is TGTGCCAGCTCAGGGGCCAATCAGCCCCAGCATTTT.

CDR3: CASSPRRGGEQFF. The DNA of the CDR3 is TGTGCCAGCTCACCACGGCGGGGGGGGGAGCAGTTCTTC. The rearrangement links TRBV18 to TRBJ2-1, with 9 nucleotides matching TRBD2. J lost 10 bases, V lost 1 base, and 2 bases had no gene match. CDR1 and CDR2 from the germline V gene are KGHSH and LQKENI. The length of the CDR3 is 13 residues.

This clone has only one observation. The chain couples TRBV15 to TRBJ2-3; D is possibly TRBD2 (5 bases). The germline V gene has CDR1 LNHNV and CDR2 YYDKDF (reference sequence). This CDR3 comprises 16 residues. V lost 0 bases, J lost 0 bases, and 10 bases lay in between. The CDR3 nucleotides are TGTGCCACCAGCAGAGAAGCGAAGCGGAGCACAGATACGCAGTATTTT. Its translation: CATSREAKRSTDTQYF.

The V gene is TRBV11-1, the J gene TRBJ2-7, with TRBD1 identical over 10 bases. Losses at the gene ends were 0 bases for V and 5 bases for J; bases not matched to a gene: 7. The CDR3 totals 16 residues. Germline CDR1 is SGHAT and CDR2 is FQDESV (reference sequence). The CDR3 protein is CASSLAAGTGANEQYF. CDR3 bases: TGTGCCAGCAGCTTAGCCGCCGGGACAGGGGCTAACGAGCAGTACTTC.

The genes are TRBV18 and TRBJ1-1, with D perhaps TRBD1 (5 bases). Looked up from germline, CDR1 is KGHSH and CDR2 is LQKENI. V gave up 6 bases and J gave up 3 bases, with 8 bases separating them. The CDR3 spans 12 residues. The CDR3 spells CASSPGDTEAFF. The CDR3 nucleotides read TGTGCCAGCTCGCCGGGGGACACTGAAGCTTTCTTT.

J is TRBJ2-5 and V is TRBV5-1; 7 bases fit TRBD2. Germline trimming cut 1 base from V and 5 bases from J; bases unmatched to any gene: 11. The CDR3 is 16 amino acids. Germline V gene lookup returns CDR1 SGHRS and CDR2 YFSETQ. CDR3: CASSLPASGGRETQYF. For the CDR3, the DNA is TGCGCCAGCAGCTTGCCGGCTAGCGGAGGTCGGGAGACCCAGTACTTC.

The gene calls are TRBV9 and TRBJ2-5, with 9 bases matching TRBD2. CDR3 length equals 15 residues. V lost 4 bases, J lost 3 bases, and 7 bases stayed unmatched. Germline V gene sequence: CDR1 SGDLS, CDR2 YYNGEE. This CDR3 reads CASSPREGGEETQYF. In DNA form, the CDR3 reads TGTGCCAGCAGCCCGCGGGAGGGTGGGGAAGAGACCCAGTACTTC.

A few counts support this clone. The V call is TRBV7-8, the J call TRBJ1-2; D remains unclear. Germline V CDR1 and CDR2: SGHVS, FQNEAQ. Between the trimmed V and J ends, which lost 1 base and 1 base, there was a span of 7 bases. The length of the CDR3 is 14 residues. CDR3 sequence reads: CASSLERFNYGYTF. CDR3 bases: TGTGCCAGCAGCTTAGAGAGGTTTAACTATGGCTACACCTTC.

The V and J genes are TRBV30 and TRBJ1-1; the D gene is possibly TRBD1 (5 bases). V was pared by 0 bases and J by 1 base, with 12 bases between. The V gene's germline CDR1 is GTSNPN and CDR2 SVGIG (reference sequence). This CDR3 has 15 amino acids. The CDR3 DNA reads TGTGCCTGGAGTGTACAAGGGGCGTCGAACACTGAAGCTTTCTTT. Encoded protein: CAWSVQGASNTEAFF.